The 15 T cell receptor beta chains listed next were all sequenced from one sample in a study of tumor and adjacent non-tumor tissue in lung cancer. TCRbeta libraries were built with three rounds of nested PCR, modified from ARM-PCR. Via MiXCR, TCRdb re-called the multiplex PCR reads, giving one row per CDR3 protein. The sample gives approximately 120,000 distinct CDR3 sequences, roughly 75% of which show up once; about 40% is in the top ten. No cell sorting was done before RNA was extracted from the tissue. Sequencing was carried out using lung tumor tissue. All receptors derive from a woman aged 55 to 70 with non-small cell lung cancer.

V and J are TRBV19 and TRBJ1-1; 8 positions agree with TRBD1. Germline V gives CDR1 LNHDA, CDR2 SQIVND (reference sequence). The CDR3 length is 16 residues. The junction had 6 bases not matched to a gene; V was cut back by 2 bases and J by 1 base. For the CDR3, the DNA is TGTGCCAGTAGTATAAGCGCAGGGGGCCGGAACACTGAAGCTTTCTTT. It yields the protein CASSISAGGRNTEAFF.

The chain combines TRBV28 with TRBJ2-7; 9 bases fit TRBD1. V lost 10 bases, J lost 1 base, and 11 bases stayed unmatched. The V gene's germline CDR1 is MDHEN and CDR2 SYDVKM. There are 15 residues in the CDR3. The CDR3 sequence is CATSSPGQGSYEQYF. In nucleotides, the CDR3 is TGTGCCACTAGCTCCCCGGGACAGGGTTCCTACGAGCAGTACTTC.

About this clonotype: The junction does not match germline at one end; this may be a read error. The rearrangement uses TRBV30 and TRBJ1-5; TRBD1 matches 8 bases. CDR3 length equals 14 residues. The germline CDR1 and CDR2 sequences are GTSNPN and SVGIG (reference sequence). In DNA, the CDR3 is TGTGCCTGGAGTGATGGACAGGGCTTTCAGTCCCAGCATTTT. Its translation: CAWSDGQGFQSQHF.

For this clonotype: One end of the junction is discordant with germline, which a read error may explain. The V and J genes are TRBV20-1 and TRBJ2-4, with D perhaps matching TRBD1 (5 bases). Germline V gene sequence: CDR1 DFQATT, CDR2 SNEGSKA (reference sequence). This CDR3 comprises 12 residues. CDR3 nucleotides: TGTAGTGCTAGAGAAGGGGATAACATTCAGTACTTC. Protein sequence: CSAREGDNIQYF.

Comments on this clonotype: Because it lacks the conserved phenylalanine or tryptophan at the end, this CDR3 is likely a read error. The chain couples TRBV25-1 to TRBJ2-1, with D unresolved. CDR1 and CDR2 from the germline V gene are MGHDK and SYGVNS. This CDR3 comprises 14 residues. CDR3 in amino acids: CASSIPTLGIEQFL. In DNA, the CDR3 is TGTGCAAGCAGTATACCCACCCTAGGGATTGAGCAGTTCTTG.

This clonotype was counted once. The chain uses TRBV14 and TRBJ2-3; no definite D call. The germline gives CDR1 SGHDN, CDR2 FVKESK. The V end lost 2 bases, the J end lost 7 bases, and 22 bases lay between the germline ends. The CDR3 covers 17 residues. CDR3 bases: TGTGCCAGCAGCCAAAAACGGAGACATGGGATGACAAATACGCAGTATTTT. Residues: CASSQKRRHGMTNTQYF.

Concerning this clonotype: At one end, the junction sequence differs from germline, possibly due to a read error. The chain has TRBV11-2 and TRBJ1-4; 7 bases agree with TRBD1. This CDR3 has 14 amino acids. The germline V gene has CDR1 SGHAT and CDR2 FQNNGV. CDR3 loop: CASAPGTVPGKQFF. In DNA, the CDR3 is TGTGCCAGCGCTCCTGGGACAGTTCCAGGGAAACAGTTTTTT.

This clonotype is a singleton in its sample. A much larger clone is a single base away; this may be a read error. The DNA for the CDR3 is TGCAGTGGTAGAGCCGTCCAATATCAGTACAATGAGCAGTTCTTC. Its translation is CSGRAVQYQYNEQFF. The J gene is TRBJ2-1, the V gene TRBV20-1; no reliable D call. The CDR3 runs to 15 residues. Germline lookup yields CDR1 DFQATT and CDR2 SNEGSKA (reference sequence).

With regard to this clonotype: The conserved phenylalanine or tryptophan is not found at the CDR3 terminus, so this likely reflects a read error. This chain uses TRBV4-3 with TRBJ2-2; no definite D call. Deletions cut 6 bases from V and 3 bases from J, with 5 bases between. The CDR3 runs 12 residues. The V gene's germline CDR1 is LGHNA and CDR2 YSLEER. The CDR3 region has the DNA TGCGCCAGCAGTCAACACACCGGGGAGCTGTTTTAT. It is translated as CASSQHTGELFY.

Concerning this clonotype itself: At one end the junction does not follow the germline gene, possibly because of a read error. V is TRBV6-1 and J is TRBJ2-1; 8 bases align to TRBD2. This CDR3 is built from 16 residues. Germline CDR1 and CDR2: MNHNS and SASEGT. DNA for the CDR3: TGTACCAGCCCATCGAGCGGGAGCCTTACCTACAATGAGCAGTTCTTC. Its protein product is CTSPSSGSLTYNEQFF.

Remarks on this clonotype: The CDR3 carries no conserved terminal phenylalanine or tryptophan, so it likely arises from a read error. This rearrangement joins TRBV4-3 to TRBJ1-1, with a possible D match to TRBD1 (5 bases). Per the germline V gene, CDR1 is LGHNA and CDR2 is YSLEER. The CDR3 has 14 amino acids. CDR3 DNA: TGCACCAGCAGCCAAGGGGTCGAGTACACTGAAGCTTTCGTT. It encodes CTSSQGVEYTEAFV.

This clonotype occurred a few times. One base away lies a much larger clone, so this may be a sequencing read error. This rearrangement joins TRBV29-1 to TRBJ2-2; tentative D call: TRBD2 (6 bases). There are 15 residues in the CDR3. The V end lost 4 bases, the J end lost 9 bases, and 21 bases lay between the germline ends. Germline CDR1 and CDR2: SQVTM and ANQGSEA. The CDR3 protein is CSVAVTGDQKRELFF. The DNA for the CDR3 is TGCAGCGTTGCTGTGACGGGGGACCAAAAGCGGGAGCTGTTTTTT.

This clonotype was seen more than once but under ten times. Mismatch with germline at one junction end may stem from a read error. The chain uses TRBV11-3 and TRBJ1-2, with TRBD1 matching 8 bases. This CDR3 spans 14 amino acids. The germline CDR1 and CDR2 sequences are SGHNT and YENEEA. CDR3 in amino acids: CVSSSAGGVNGYTF. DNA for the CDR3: TGTGTCAGCAGCTCTGCAGGGGGCGTTAATGGCTACACCTTC.

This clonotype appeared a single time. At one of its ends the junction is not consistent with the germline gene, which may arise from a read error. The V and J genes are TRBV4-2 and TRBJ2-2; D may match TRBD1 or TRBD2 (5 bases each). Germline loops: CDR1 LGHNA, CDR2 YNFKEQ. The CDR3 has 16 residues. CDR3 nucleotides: TGTGCCAGCAGCCTTGAGCGACAGCTCGACACCGGGGAGCTGTTATTT. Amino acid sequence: CASSLERQLDTGELLF.

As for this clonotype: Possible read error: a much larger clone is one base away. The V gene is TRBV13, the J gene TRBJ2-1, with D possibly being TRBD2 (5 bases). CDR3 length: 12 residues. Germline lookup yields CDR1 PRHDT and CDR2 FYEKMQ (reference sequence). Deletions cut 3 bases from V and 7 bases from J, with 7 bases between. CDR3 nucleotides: TGTGCCAGCAGCTTCACGGGGAATGAGCAGTTCTTC. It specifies CASSFTGNEQFF. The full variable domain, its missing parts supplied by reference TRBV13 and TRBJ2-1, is AAGVIQSPRHLIKEKRETATLKCYPIPRHDTVYWYQQGPGQDPQFLISFYEKMQSDKGSIPDRFSAQQFSDYHSELNMSSLELGDSALYFCASSFTGNEQFFGPGTRLTVL.